This entry lists 13 T cell receptor beta chains sequenced from one sample in a study of blood T cell repertoires in COVID-19. Repertoires were generated with immunoSEQ multiplex PCR, while TCRdb's copy carries only in-frame clones and drops some. There are 150,000 to 250,000 clones in the sample; roughly 83% occur only once, and around 5.4% lies in the top ten. Sequencing was performed on peripheral blood. The receptors originated from a woman in her thirties or forties with COVID-19, enrolled during active disease.

The V gene is TRBV14, the J gene TRBJ1-1; D is ambiguous. V was clipped by 2 bases and J by 4 bases, with 5 bases between them. Germline-derived CDR1 and CDR2 are SGHDN and FVKESK. CDR3 length: 12 residues. CDR3 in DNA: TGTGCCAGCAGCCAATTCGGCACTGAAGCTTTCTTT. Protein: CASSQFGTEAFF.

The DNA for the CDR3 is TGTGCCAGCAGTGCACCGGGGTCCTCCGGGGAGCTGTTTTTT. Its protein is CASSAPGSSGELFF. This chain links TRBV6-4 with TRBJ2-2; possible D gene TRBD2, 5 bases. Germline CDR1 is MRHNA and CDR2 is SNTAGT. This CDR3 comprises 14 residues. Deletions cut 4 bases from V and 6 bases from J, with 12 bases between.

This clone was detected only a few times. The rearrangement joins TRBV9 to TRBJ2-7; the D gene is possibly TRBD2 (6 bases). The CDR3 spans 12 residues. Trimming pared 0 bases from V and 6 bases from J, leaving 7 bases between. Germline CDR1 and CDR2: SGDLS and YYNGEE. The CDR3 spells CASSVEEGEQYF. In DNA, the CDR3 is TGTGCCAGCAGCGTAGAGGAGGGCGAGCAGTACTTC. Looking up the rest from reference TRBV9 and TRBJ2-7 gives the full variable domain: DSGVTQTPKHLITATGQRVTLRCSPRSGDLSVYWYQQSLDQGLQFLIQYYNGEERAKGNILERFSAQQFPDLHSELNLSSLELGDSALYFCASSVEEGEQYFGPGTRLTVT.

Turning to this clone: The sample holds other DNA sequences that translate to the same CDR3. The V call is TRBV30, the J call TRBJ1-2; TRBD1 matches 7 bases. V was pared by 5 bases and J by 8 bases, with 8 bases of the junction left unmatched. This CDR3 region has 12 residues. Germline CDR1 GTSNPN, CDR2 SVGIG (reference sequence). This CDR3 reads CAWGRTGVGYTF. The CDR3 DNA is TGTGCCTGGGGACGAACAGGGGTAGGCTACACCTTC. Based on the CDR3 plus reference TRBV30 and TRBJ1-2, the full variable domain is SQTIHQWPATLVQPVGSPLSLECTVEGTSNPNLYWYRQAAGRGLQLLFYSVGIGQISSEVPQNLSASRPQDRQFILSSKKLLLSDSGFYLCAWGRTGVGYTFGSGTRLTVV.

The genes are TRBV7-2 and TRBJ2-7; 12 positions agree with TRBD2. CDR3 length: 14 residues. V shed 2 bases, J shed 12 bases, and the junction held 8 bases outside the gene matches. Germline-derived CDR1 and CDR2 are SGHTA and FQGNSA. CDR3 amino acids: CASSLSPSGRGWYF. The CDR3 DNA reads as TGTGCCAGCAGCTTAAGCCCTAGCGGGAGGGGATGGTACTTC.

The genes are TRBV27 and TRBJ1-4; D might be TRBD1 (6 bases). Germline CDR1 reads MNHEY; CDR2 reads SMNVEV (reference sequence). V was pared by 2 bases and J by 0 bases, with 13 bases between. The CDR3 loop spans 17 amino acids. The CDR3 sequence is CASSLRTGQATNEKLFF. Here the CDR3 DNA reads TGTGCCAGCAGTTTACGTACAGGGCAGGCAACTAATGAAAAACTGTTTTTT. The whole variable domain, filled in from reference TRBV27 and TRBJ1-4, reads EAQVTQNPRYLITVTGKKLTVTCSQNMNHEYMSWYRQDPGLGLRQIYYSMNVEVTDKGDVPEGYKVSRKEKRNFPLILESPSPNQTSLYFCASSLRTGQATNEKLFFGSGTQLSVL.

V is TRBV5-6 and J is TRBJ1-2, with 7 nucleotides matching TRBD1. Germline V gene sequence: CDR1 SGHDT, CDR2 YYEEEE. J lost 4 bases, V lost 4 bases, and 4 bases had no gene match. CDR3 size: 13 residues. The DNA of the CDR3 is TGTGCCAGCAGCGTGACAGGGTCCTATGGCTACACCTTC. Protein: CASSVTGSYGYTF.

V and J are TRBV12-3 or TRBV12-4 and TRBJ1-2; 7 bases fit TRBD1. V shed 1 base, J shed 6 bases, and the junction held 2 bases outside the gene matches. The CDR3 spans 13 residues. The CDR3 coding sequence is TGTGCCAGCAGTTTAGACAGGGGACATGGCTACACCTTC. It specifies CASSLDRGHGYTF.

This chain uses TRBV6-2 or TRBV6-3 with TRBJ2-5; 11 bases fit TRBD2. The trim removed 3 bases at V and 3 bases at J, leaving 6 bases unmatched. This CDR3 contains 16 residues. From germline, CDR1 is MNHEY and CDR2 SVGEGT. This CDR3 is CASSYPSGGLKETQYF. The CDR3 region has the DNA TGTGCCAGCAGTTATCCTAGCGGGGGGTTGAAAGAGACCCAGTACTTC.

This clone was picked up a small number of times. The chain uses TRBV2 and TRBJ2-7; weak D call: TRBD1 (5 bases). The CDR3 is 14 amino acids. The V gene's germline CDR1 is SNHLY and CDR2 FYNNEI. Trimming took 6 bases from V and 0 from J, leaving 12 bases between them. CDR3 loop: CASRGHILSYEQYF. CDR3 nucleotides: TGTGCCAGCAGAGGACATATTCTCTCCTACGAGCAGTACTTC.

This chain connects TRBV11-1 to TRBJ2-1; 12 positions agree with TRBD2. V lost 5 bases to trimming and J lost 6 bases; unmatched junction nucleotides: 8. The CDR3 is made up of 16 amino acids. Per the germline V gene, CDR1 is SGHAT and CDR2 is FQDESV (reference sequence). In DNA, the CDR3 is TGTGCCAGCAGCCTCCTAGCGGGGGGGCAACTCAATGAGCAGTTCTTC. This encodes CASSLLAGGQLNEQFF.

There are a few counts of this clone. This chain links TRBV29-1 with TRBJ2-1; 10 bases match TRBD2. Germline trimming cut 7 bases from V and 4 bases from J; bases unmatched to any gene: 7. The CDR3 has 14 residues. From germline, CDR1 is SQVTM and CDR2 ANQGSEA. The CDR3 loop is CSGDTSGAYNEQFF. The CDR3 DNA is TGCAGCGGTGACACTAGCGGGGCATACAATGAGCAGTTCTTC.

The chain joins TRBV10-3 to TRBJ2-7, with D tentatively TRBD1 (6 bases). This CDR3 region has 12 residues. Trimming cost V 6 bases and J 7 bases, with 13 bases left between them. From germline, CDR1 is ENHRY and CDR2 SYGVKD. The CDR3 DNA reads TGTGCCATCAGGACAGGCGGCGGGGAGCAGTACTTC. As protein: CAIRTGGGEQYF.